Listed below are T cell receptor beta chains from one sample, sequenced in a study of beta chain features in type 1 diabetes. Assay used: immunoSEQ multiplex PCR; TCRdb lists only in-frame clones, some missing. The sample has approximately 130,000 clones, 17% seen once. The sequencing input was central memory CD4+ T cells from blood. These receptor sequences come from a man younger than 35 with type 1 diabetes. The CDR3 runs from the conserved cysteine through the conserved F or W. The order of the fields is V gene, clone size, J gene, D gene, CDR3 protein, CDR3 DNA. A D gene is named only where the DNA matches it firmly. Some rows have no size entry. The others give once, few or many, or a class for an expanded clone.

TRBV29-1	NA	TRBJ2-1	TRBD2	CSVSGRLAGEEQFF	TGCAGCGTGTCAGGCCGACTAGCGGGAGAAGAGCAGTTCTTC
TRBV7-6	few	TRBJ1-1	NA	CASSFKAGDTEAFF	TGTGCCAGCAGCTTCAAAGCCGGGGACACTGAAGCTTTCTTT
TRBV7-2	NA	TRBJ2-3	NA	CASGEYTDTQYF	TGTGCCAGCGGGGAGTACACAGATACGCAGTATTTT
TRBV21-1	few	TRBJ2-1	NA	CASTKYGKNNEQFF	TGTGCCAGCACCAAATATGGGAAAAACAATGAGCAGTTCTTC
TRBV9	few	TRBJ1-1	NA	CASSLQGANTEAFF	TGTGCCAGCAGCTTACAGGGAGCGAACACTGAAGCTTTCTTT
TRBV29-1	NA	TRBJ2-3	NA	CSVERIASTDTQYF	TGCAGCGTTGAACGGATAGCGAGCACAGATACGCAGTATTTT
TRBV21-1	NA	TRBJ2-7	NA	CASSRGTDHYEQYF	TGTGCCAGCAGCAGGGGGACGGACCACTACGAGCAGTACTTC
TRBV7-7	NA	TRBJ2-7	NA	CASSRDRGYEQYF	TGTGCTAGCAGCCGGGACCGGGGCTACGAGCAGTACTTC
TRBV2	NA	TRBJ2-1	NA	CASRQGAIYNEQFF	TGTGCCAGCAGGCAGGGTGCAATTTACAATGAGCAGTTCTTC
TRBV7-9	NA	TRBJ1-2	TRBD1	CASSRDSYGYTF	TGTGCCAGCAGTCGGGACAGCTATGGCTACACCTTC
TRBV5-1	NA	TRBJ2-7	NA	CASRYKQDYEQYF	TGCGCCAGCAGGTACAAACAAGACTACGAGCAGTACTTC
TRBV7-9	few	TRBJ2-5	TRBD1	CASSLAADRGQETQYF	TGTGCCAGCAGCTTAGCAGCCGACAGGGGACAAGAGACCCAGTACTTC
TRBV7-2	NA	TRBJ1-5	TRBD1	CASSKDRGQPQHF	TGTGCCAGCAGCAAAGACAGGGGCCAGCCCCAGCATTTT
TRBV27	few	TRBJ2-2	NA	CASSPRGAGPGELFF	TGTGCCAGCTCCCCGCGGGGCGCTGGTCCCGGGGAGCTGTTTTTT
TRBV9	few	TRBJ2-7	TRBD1	CASSVGGQKQYF	TGTGCCAGCAGCGTAGGGGGACAGAAGCAGTACTTC
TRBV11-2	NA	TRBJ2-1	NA	CASSSRLVGLGNEQFF	TGTGCCAGCAGCTCCCGACTAGTCGGTCTTGGCAATGAGCAGTTCTTC
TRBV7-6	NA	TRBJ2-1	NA	CASSPRARNEQFF	TGTGCCAGCAGCCCGCGGGCCCGAAATGAGCAGTTCTTC
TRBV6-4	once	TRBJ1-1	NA	CASSERIRGTEAFF	TGTGCCAGCAGTGAGAGAATCCGGGGCACTGAAGCTTTCTTT